One sample yielded the 23 T cell receptor beta chains listed below, sequenced in a study of shared clonotypes between healthy human individuals. The assay was immunoSEQ multiplex PCR, and TCRdb's table has in-frame clones only and misses some. Of 2,100,000 or so clones in the sample, approximately 95% are singletons; the top ten hold roughly 0.13%. The sample was naive CD4+ T cells sorted from blood. The subset was: CD45RA+ positively selected. Receptors originate from a man aged 18 to 35 in good health.

The V gene is TRBV19, the J gene TRBJ2-3; 8 bases map to TRBD2. CDR1 is LNHDA and CDR2 is SQIVND in the germline V gene (reference sequence). V gave up 5 bases and J gave up 1 base; unmatched junction bases: 8. This CDR3 is 16 amino acids long. Here the CDR3 DNA reads TGTGCCAGTAGTTTCCAAAAGACTAGCGGCACAGATACGCAGTATTTT. It yields the protein CASSFQKTSGTDTQYF.

The chain employs TRBV5-1 and TRBJ2-2; possible D gene TRBD1, 6 bases. There are 14 residues in the CDR3. CDR1 and CDR2 from the germline V gene are SGHRS and YFSETQ. Trimming removed 5 bases from V and 0 bases from J, with 8 bases in between. The CDR3 protein is CASRGATNTGELFF. The CDR3 DNA reads as TGCGCCAGCAGGGGGGCTACGAACACCGGGGAGCTGTTTTTT.

The chain couples TRBV10-3 to TRBJ2-3, with 8 nucleotides matching TRBD2. The CDR3 loop spans 14 amino acids. In germline, CDR1 is ENHRY, CDR2 SYGVKD. After removal of 10 bases from V and 2 bases from J, the junction contained 8 bases not matched to a gene. The CDR3 sequence is CATGGDTFTDTQYF. Written as DNA, the CDR3 is TGTGCCACCGGGGGGGACACCTTCACAGATACGCAGTATTTT.

A single count supports this clone. The chain joins TRBV5-1 to TRBJ1-6; D uncertain. The CDR3 has 12 amino acids. V was shortened by 2 bases and J by 8 bases, with 5 bases between the two germline ends. Per the germline V gene, CDR1 is SGHRS and CDR2 is YFSETQ. The CDR3 loop reads CASSLDDSPLHF. The CDR3 bases are TGCGCCAGCAGCTTAGATGATTCACCCCTCCACTTT.

This chain links TRBV5-8 with TRBJ1-2, with D unresolved. The CDR3 totals 14 residues. Germline CDR1 reads SGHTS; CDR2 reads YDEGEE. Between the trimmed V and J ends, which lost 4 bases and 2 bases, there was a span of 12 bases. CDR3 sequence (DNA): TGTGCCAGCAGCGCACGGACCGGGAACTATGGCTACACCTTC. It yields the protein CASSARTGNYGYTF.

This sequence joins TRBV2 and TRBJ2-2; D may be TRBD1 or TRBD2 (5 bases each). CDR3 length equals 12 residues. V lost 8 bases and J lost 6, with 10 bases in between. Germline CDR1 is SNHLY and CDR2 is FYNNEI. The CDR3 DNA is TGTGCCAGCGCAGGGAGAGCCGGGGAGCTGTTTTTT. Residues: CASAGRAGELFF. Together with reference TRBV2 and TRBJ2-2, the CDR3 gives the full variable domain: EPEVTQTPSHQVTQMGQEVILRCVPISNHLYFYWYRQILGQKVEFLVSFYNNEISEKSEIFDDQFSVERPDGSNFTLKIRSTKLEDSAMYFCASAGRAGELFFGEGSRLTVL.

The V and J genes are TRBV29-1 and TRBJ2-5, with 8 bases lining up with TRBD1. CDR1 SQVTM and CDR2 ANQGSEA come from the germline V gene. The junction had 7 bases not matched to a gene; V was cut back by 5 bases and J by 5 bases. This CDR3 contains 13 residues. The CDR3 sequence: CSVFRGRTETQYF. The CDR3 region has the DNA TGCAGCGTTTTCAGGGGGCGGACGGAGACCCAGTACTTC.

This chain links TRBV27 with TRBJ2-1; D possibly corresponds to TRBD1 (5 bases). Germline V lookup: CDR1 MNHEY, CDR2 SMNVEV (reference sequence). The V end lost 5 bases, the J end lost 7 bases, and 9 bases lay between the germline ends. This CDR3 region has 12 residues. CDR3 amino acids: CASSERGNEQFF. The DNA of the CDR3 is TGTGCCAGCAGTGAAAGGGGTAATGAGCAGTTCTTC.

V and J are TRBV21-1 and TRBJ2-7; TRBD1 reflects the table's D call only, with no check against the DNA. TRBV21-1 is recorded as a pseudogene. This CDR3 is built from 14 residues. The CDR3 nucleotides read TGTGCCAGCAGCAAAGGGACAGGTTCCTACGAGCAGTACTTC. Its translation is CASSKGTGSYEQYF.

The J gene is TRBJ2-7, the V gene TRBV14; D call uncertain. The CDR3 has 14 residues. In germline, CDR1 is SGHDN, CDR2 FVKESK. Between the trimmed V and J ends, which lost 0 bases and 4 bases, there was a span of 10 bases. CDR3 bases: TGTGCCAGCAGCCAAGATACGGTGAGGTACGAGCAGTACTTC. Translation gives CASSQDTVRYEQYF.

CDR3 in amino acids: CASSRTAVRLAGGGNEQFF. The CDR3 DNA is TGTGCCAGCAGCCGCACTGCTGTTCGACTAGCGGGAGGTGGGAATGAGCAGTTCTTC. V gene TRBV11-2 combines with J gene TRBJ2-1; TRBD2 agrees at 13 bases. J gave up 7 bases and V 5 bases, and 17 bases lay outside the gene matches. The CDR3 totals 19 residues. In germline, CDR1 is SGHAT, CDR2 FQNNGV.

The chain recombines TRBV5-1 with TRBJ2-2; D call uncertain. This CDR3 region has 13 residues. CDR1 and CDR2 from the germline V gene are SGHRS and YFSETQ. Trimming left V 6 bases short and J 4 bases short, with 10 bases between. The CDR3 reads CASTLVSTGELFF. For the CDR3, the DNA is TGCGCCAGCACCCTGGTGAGCACCGGGGAGCTGTTTTTT.

The rearrangement joins TRBV10-3 to TRBJ1-5; a possible D gene is TRBD1 (5 bases). This CDR3 is 13 amino acids long. Germline values: CDR1 ENHRY, CDR2 SYGVKD. Trimming removed 5 bases at V and 3 bases at J, with 8 bases between. CDR3 in DNA: TGTGCCATCAGTACAGGCCCCAATCAGCCCCAGCATTTT. Its translation: CAISTGPNQPQHF.

The chain employs TRBV2 and TRBJ2-7; 7 positions match TRBD2. This CDR3 contains 15 residues. J lost 4 bases, V lost 1 base, and 7 bases had no gene match. CDR1 SNHLY and CDR2 FYNNEI come from the germline V gene. The CDR3 bases are TGTGCCAGCAGTGAAGGCGGCGGGAGTAAGTACGAGCAGTACTTC. Amino acids: CASSEGGGSKYEQYF.

The rearrangement uses TRBV5-1 and TRBJ2-3, with a weak D call TRBD2 (6 bases). The CDR3 sequence is 16 residues long. Per germline, CDR1 SGHRS and CDR2 YFSETQ. With 4 bases removed from V and 2 bases from J, the gap between germline ends came to 17 bases. The CDR3 nucleotides are TGCGCCAGCAGCCCGGCTAGCGCGACCCTCACAGATACGCAGTATTTT. Its translation is CASSPASATLTDTQYF.

The V call is TRBV7-2, the J call TRBJ2-3; tentatively, D is TRBD1 (5 bases). The CDR3 consists of 15 residues. V gave up 6 bases and J gave up 0 bases, with 13 bases separating them. The germline CDR1 and CDR2 sequences are SGHTA and FQGNSA. The CDR3: CASRWGTQSTDTQYF. The CDR3 nucleotides read TGTGCCAGCAGATGGGGCACACAGAGCACAGATACGCAGTATTTT.

As concerns this clone: The sample has other DNA sequences that encode this CDR3 too. The V call is TRBV10-3, the J call TRBJ1-5; 9 bases map to TRBD1. The ends lost 8 bases at V and 4 bases at J; junction bases unmatched: 0. The CDR3 has 12 residues. Per germline, CDR1 ENHRY and CDR2 SYGVKD. This CDR3 is CAIGTGNQPQHF. The CDR3 DNA reads TGTGCCATCGGGACAGGGAATCAGCCCCAGCATTTT.

This clone was observed once. This chain connects TRBV7-8 to TRBJ1-2; 7 bases line up with TRBD1. Germline values: CDR1 SGHVS, CDR2 FQNEAQ. With 0 bases clipped from V and 6 bases from J, the junction kept 7 bases outside the gene matches. The CDR3 runs to 15 residues. The DNA for the CDR3 is TGTGCCAGCAGCTTAGCGTCATCCGGACAGGATGGCTACACCTTC. Its protein is CASSLASSGQDGYTF. Drawing the rest from reference TRBV7-8 and TRBJ1-2, the complete variable domain is GAGVSQSPRYKVAKRGQDVALRCDPISGHVSLFWYQQALGQGPEFLTYFQNEAQLDKSGLPSDRFFAERPEGSVSTLKIQRTQQEDSAVYLCASSLASSGQDGYTFGSGTRLTVV.

The chain carries TRBV10-2 and TRBJ2-7, with 9 bases matching TRBD2. V lost 4 bases and J lost 3; bases outside the gene matches: 10. Germline CDR1 is WSHSY and CDR2 is SAAADI. This CDR3 comprises 16 residues. The CDR3 here is CASSAPAGSGSYEQYF. In nucleotides, the CDR3 is TGCGCCAGCAGTGCACCCGCCGGTAGCGGGAGCTACGAGCAGTACTTC.

This clone appeared once. J is TRBJ2-5 and V is TRBV27; maybe TRBD2 (6 bases). Germline V gene data show CDR1 as MNHEY and CDR2 as SMNVEV (reference sequence). CDR3 length: 13 amino acids. V was pared by 5 bases and J by 7 bases, with 14 bases between. CDR3 amino acids: CASSPTRRGTQYF. The CDR3 nucleotides read TGTGCCAGCAGTCCGACTAGGAGGGGGACCCAGTACTTC.

For this clone: The same CDR3 can be traced to other DNA sequences in this sample. The rearrangement joins TRBV6-5 to TRBJ1-3; D ambiguous. Per the germline V gene, CDR1 is MNHEY and CDR2 is SVGAGI. The CDR3 is made up of 13 amino acids. V was shortened by 8 bases and J by 4 bases, with 12 bases between the two germline ends. The CDR3 loop is CASARGSGNTIYF. The CDR3 region has the DNA TGTGCCAGCGCCCGTGGGTCGGGAAACACCATATATTTT.

The table lists this clone with a count of one. CDR3: CASSAGQGEGEAFF. The DNA for the CDR3 is TGTGCCAGCAGCGCTGGACAGGGGGAAGGTGAAGCTTTCTTT. V gene TRBV7-2 combines with J gene TRBJ1-1; 10 nucleotides agree with TRBD1. CDR3 length equals 14 residues. Losses at the gene ends were 5 bases for V and 7 bases for J; bases not matched to a gene: 7. From germline, CDR1 is SGHTA and CDR2 FQGNSA.

The genes are TRBV10-3 and TRBJ2-7; either TRBD1 or TRBD2 may fit D (5 bases each). The V gene's germline CDR1 is ENHRY and CDR2 SYGVKD. The CDR3 contains 13 residues. Between the trimmed V and J ends, which lost 10 bases and 0 bases, there was a span of 13 bases. The CDR3 DNA reads TGTGCCACCCGGGACCGTAGCTCCTACGAGCAGTACTTC. Translated, it gives CATRDRSSYEQYF.